Below, 22 T cell receptor beta chains from the same sample are listed, as sequenced in a study of graft-versus-host responses after intestinal transplantation. Method: immunoSEQ multiplex PCR; TCRdb's copy keeps in-frame clones and lacks some. The table records tens of thousands of clones, around 83% of them present only once. Their target antigens are unknown. This material consisted of unstimulated CD8+ T cells sorted from spleen or lymph node cells, taken before intestinal transplant. The receptors originated from a human donor who received an intestinal transplant.

This chain links TRBV4-2 with TRBJ2-1; D is ambiguous. Germline V CDR1 and CDR2: LGHNA, YNFKEQ. The length of the CDR3 is 14 residues. Trimming took off 4 bases at V and 11 bases at J, with 18 bases between the two ends. CDR3 nucleotides: TGTGCCAGCAGCCCAAGATTAGTAAGGAGACAGCAGTTCTTC. Protein product: CASSPRLVRRQQFF.

This chain joins TRBV15 and TRBJ2-1; 10 nucleotides match TRBD2. Trimming removed 3 bases from V and 2 bases from J; junction bases left unmatched: 4. CDR1 and CDR2 from the germline V gene are LNHNV and YYDKDF (reference sequence). The length of the CDR3 is 16 residues. The CDR3 nucleotides are TGTGCCACCAGCAGGAAGGGGACTAGCGCCTACAATGAGCAGTTCTTC. It is translated as CATSRKGTSAYNEQFF.

The chain recombines TRBV29-1 with TRBJ2-3; TRBD2 is a possible D gene (5 bases). Per germline, CDR1 SQVTM and CDR2 ANQGSEA. The CDR3 is made up of 18 amino acids. The ends were cut back, 3 bases at V and 0 bases at J, with 22 bases in the middle. The CDR3 here is CSVDPTSGKNPSTDTQYF. CDR3 DNA sequence: TGCAGCGTTGACCCCACCAGCGGAAAAAATCCTAGCACAGATACGCAGTATTTT.

This sequence joins TRBV6-5 and TRBJ2-1; TRBD1 is a possible D gene (6 bases). Germline V CDR1 and CDR2: MNHEY, SVGAGI. The CDR3 runs 15 residues. Trimming stripped 5 bases from V and 0 bases from J, with 11 bases between. The CDR3 is CASSVDRSSYNEQFF. CDR3 DNA sequence: TGTGCCAGCAGTGTTGACAGGAGCTCCTACAATGAGCAGTTCTTC.

The chain uses TRBV11-1 and TRBJ1-5, with TRBD1 matching over 7 bases. There are 13 residues in the CDR3. With V trimmed by 4 bases and J by 8 bases, 5 bases remained unmatched. Germline CDR1 reads SGHAT; CDR2 reads FQDESV (reference sequence). The CDR3 bases are TGTGCCAGCAGCTCCTTCACAGGGGAGCCCCAGCATTTT. Translated: CASSSFTGEPQHF.

In this sample, this clone turned up once. The chain couples TRBV9 to TRBJ2-3; 9 positions agree with TRBD2. Germline lookup yields CDR1 SGDLS and CDR2 YYNGEE. The CDR3 sequence is 16 residues long. V shed 0 bases, J shed 2 bases, and the junction held 4 bases outside the gene matches. The CDR3 DNA sequence: TGTGCCAGCAGCGTAGGAGCGGGGGGTCTCACAGATACGCAGTATTTT. Its translation: CASSVGAGGLTDTQYF.

The V call is TRBV11-2, the J call TRBJ2-7; 7 bases line up with TRBD2. The CDR3 runs 14 residues. CDR1 and CDR2 (germline): SGHAT, FQNNGV. V trimming: 5 bases; J trimming: 2 bases; junction bases outside the gene matches: 6. CDR3 amino acids: CASSMSGTTYEQYF. The CDR3 region has the DNA TGTGCCAGCAGCATGTCCGGGACTACCTACGAGCAGTACTTC. Together with reference TRBV11-2 and TRBJ2-7, the CDR3 gives the full variable domain: EAGVAQSPRYKIIEKRQSVAFWCNPISGHATLYWYQQILGQGPKLLIQFQNNGVVDDSQLPKDRFSAERLKGVDSTLKIQPAKLEDSAVYLCASSMSGTTYEQYFGPGTRLTVT.

This chain uses TRBV5-6 with TRBJ2-7; the D call may be TRBD1 or TRBD2 (5 bases each). V was pared by 5 bases and J by 5 bases, with 20 bases between. The CDR3 loop spans 15 amino acids. Per germline, CDR1 SGHDT and CDR2 YYEEEE. CDR3 nucleotides: TGTGCCAGCAGGACCGCCGGGACGCTTGCTGACGAGCAGTACTTC. Translated: CASRTAGTLADEQYF.

The rearrangement joins TRBV27 to TRBJ2-7, with a possible D match to TRBD1 (5 bases). The CDR3 has 14 residues. CDR1 is MNHEY and CDR2 is SMNVEV in the germline V gene (reference sequence). Trimming left V 3 bases short and J 6 bases short, with 15 bases between. CDR3 residues: CASSLALRGPEQYF. The CDR3 DNA follows: TGTGCCAGCAGTTTGGCCCTTAGGGGTCCCGAGCAGTACTTC.

This clone was seen a single time. The V call is TRBV9, the J call TRBJ2-2; 13 bases fit TRBD2. The V gene end was trimmed by 3 bases and the J gene end by 5 bases; junction bases not matched to a gene: 1. The CDR3 loop spans 15 amino acids. Per germline, CDR1 SGDLS and CDR2 YYNGEE. The CDR3 sequence is CASSELAGGTGELFF. The CDR3 DNA reads TGTGCCAGCAGCGAACTAGCGGGAGGGACCGGGGAGCTGTTTTTT.

The chain uses TRBV9 and TRBJ2-1, with 9 bases aligning to TRBD2. J lost 5 bases, V lost 3 bases, and 6 bases had no gene match. Germline CDR1 is SGDLS and CDR2 is YYNGEE. CDR3 length: 15 amino acids. The CDR3 loop is CASSGSGSPHNEQFF. DNA for the CDR3: TGTGCCAGCAGCGGTAGCGGGAGTCCCCACAATGAGCAGTTCTTC.

The chain has TRBV2 and TRBJ2-5; a weak D match, TRBD1 (6 bases). V was shortened by 2 bases and J by 5 bases, with 18 bases between the two germline ends. Germline V CDR1 and CDR2: SNHLY, FYNNEI. The CDR3 contains 16 residues. The CDR3 spells CASSEYGVGAWETQYF. In nucleotides, the CDR3 is TGTGCCAGCAGTGAATACGGAGTGGGGGCCTGGGAGACCCAGTACTTC.

The V call is TRBV5-1, the J call TRBJ2-1; 7 bases align to TRBD2. This CDR3 region has 17 residues. J gave up 3 bases and V 3 bases, and 12 bases lay outside the gene matches. Germline V CDR1 and CDR2: SGHRS, YFSETQ. CDR3 residues: CASSSEWRLAGYNEQFF. The DNA for the CDR3 is TGCGCCAGCAGCTCCGAATGGCGACTAGCCGGCTACAATGAGCAGTTCTTC.

The rearrangement uses TRBV13 and TRBJ2-3, with D perhaps matching TRBD1 (6 bases). Germline V lookup: CDR1 PRHDT, CDR2 FYEKMQ (reference sequence). V was clipped by 4 bases and J by 1 base, with 12 bases between them. The CDR3 is made up of 15 amino acids. The CDR3 nucleotides read TGTGCCAGCAGCTCGGTGGGGGCGGGCACAGATACGCAGTATTTT. This gives the protein CASSSVGAGTDTQYF. Full variable domain (remainder filled in from reference TRBV13 and TRBJ2-3): AAGVIQSPRHLIKEKRETATLKCYPIPRHDTVYWYQQGPGQDPQFLISFYEKMQSDKGSIPDRFSAQQFSDYHSELNMSSLELGDSALYFCASSSVGAGTDTQYFGPGTRLTVL.

This clone came up once. The rearrangement joins TRBV5-1 to TRBJ1-1; 9 nucleotides align to TRBD1. The V gene end was trimmed by 1 base and the J gene end by 0 bases; junction bases not matched to a gene: 4. The CDR3 consists of 16 residues. CDR1 and CDR2 (germline): SGHRS, YFSETQ. CDR3 residues: CASSLSRTGVNTEAFF. The CDR3 region has the DNA TGCGCCAGCAGCTTGTCCCGGACAGGGGTGAACACTGAAGCTTTCTTT.

This chain connects TRBV6-5 to TRBJ1-5; D is undetermined. CDR3 length: 14 amino acids. Trimming pared 5 bases from V and 4 bases from J, leaving 12 bases between. Germline-derived CDR1 and CDR2 are MNHEY and SVGAGI. CDR3 residues: CASSRLYWNQPQHF. The CDR3 DNA is TGTGCCAGCAGTCGACTCTACTGGAATCAGCCCCAGCATTTT.

The chain is built from TRBV6-4 and TRBJ2-2; TRBD2 aligns across 10 bases. This CDR3 contains 13 residues. With 8 bases clipped from V and 3 bases from J, the junction kept 0 bases outside the gene matches. The V gene's germline CDR1 is MRHNA and CDR2 SNTAGT. CDR3 sequence (DNA): TGTGCCAGCGGGACTAGCGACACCGGGGAGCTGTTTTTT. Translating gives CASGTSDTGELFF.

The genes are TRBV5-5 and TRBJ2-7; a possible D gene is TRBD2 (6 bases). Deletions cut 2 bases from V and 6 bases from J, with 15 bases between. Germline CDR1 and CDR2: SGHKS and YYEKEE (reference sequence). The CDR3 covers 14 residues. The CDR3 nucleotides read TGTGCCAGCAGCTTCGGTAGGGGAGGTTTCGAGCAGTACTTC. Protein product: CASSFGRGGFEQYF.

The chain couples TRBV27 to TRBJ1-2; 8 positions match TRBD1. J gave up 2 bases and V 4 bases, and 6 bases lay outside the gene matches. Germline V gives CDR1 MNHEY, CDR2 SMNVEV (reference sequence). The CDR3 contains 15 residues. The CDR3 DNA reads as TGTGCCAGCAGTTCCCGACAGGGGCCGAACTATGGCTACACCTTC. This sequence encodes CASSSRQGPNYGYTF.

J is TRBJ1-1 and V is TRBV7-7; D unclear. Germline V gene lookup returns CDR1 SSHAT and CDR2 FNYEAQ (reference sequence). The CDR3 has 14 residues. CDR3 nucleotides: TGTGCTACCTCCCCGTCCTTCATGAACACTGAAGCTTTCTTT. This codes for CATSPSFMNTEAFF.

J is TRBJ1-3 and V is TRBV4-1; no clear D gene. CDR3 length: 17 amino acids. V lost 3 bases to trimming and J lost 0 bases, with 15 bases between them. The germline CDR1 and CDR2 sequences are MGHRA and YSYEKL. This CDR3 reads CASSQGAKNFSGNTIYF. The DNA for the CDR3 is TGCGCCAGCAGCCAGGGAGCCAAGAATTTCTCTGGAAACACCATATATTTT.

The J gene is TRBJ2-1, the V gene TRBV5-1; D is undetermined. Per germline, CDR1 SGHRS and CDR2 YFSETQ. The CDR3 runs to 15 residues. V was trimmed by 6 bases and J by 0 bases, leaving 13 bases between them. As DNA, the CDR3 is TGCGCCAGCAAGATGGGATCCAGCTCCTACAATGAGCAGTTCTTC. Its protein is CASKMGSSSYNEQFF.